The TCR beta chain under discussion was sequenced for a study of cytomegalovirus exposure and HLA in healthy donors. Study at large: Approximately 80 million unique TCRs, all from HLA-typed donors, were included in an early release of the data.

Primers for the PCR totalled 60 Vbeta and 13 Jbeta. This table comes from immunoSEQ multiplex PCR, and its TCRdb copy is limited to in-frame clones, with some not included. Here the sample spans some 250,000 clones, roughly 87% being singletons. J lost 7 bases, V lost 3 bases, and 4 bases had no gene match. Germline V gene data show CDR1 as SGHVS and CDR2 as FNYEAQ. This CDR3 is built from 14 residues. As to this clone: Its target is unknown.

Study-level findings and limits: Immune exposure information available was restricted to CMV serostatus. There were some V segments, including TRBV6-2 and TRBV6-3, excluded as indistinguishable.

The sequenced sample was PBMCs. V gene TRBV7-6 combines with J gene TRBJ2-2, with 8 bases that match TRBD2. The clonotype was recovered from a middle-aged woman in good health and CMV-seropositive. This CDR3 is CASSLRSGGGELFF. The CDR3 nucleotides read TGTGCCAGCAGCTTGAGGAGCGGGGGCGGGGAGCTGTTTTTT.